This TCR beta chain was captured in a study of identical twins. TCRdb analysed the 5' RACE reads with MiXCR anew, one entry per CDR3 protein. The repertoire holds around 480,000 distinct CDR3 sequences, 14% seen once, with more than 0.8% in the top ten. CDR3 length: 19 amino acids. V dropped 6 bases and J dropped 1 base, with 27 bases sitting between them. Germline CDR1 is MNHEY and CDR2 is SMNVEV (reference sequence). These same data were also listed under a study on yellow fever vaccine responses in identical twins.

This receptor was taken from a woman between 18 and 29 years old in good health. Sequencing was performed on CD4+ T cells sorted from blood. The J gene is TRBJ2-5, the V gene TRBV27; no reliable D call. CDR3 in amino acids: CASRSSKGAVPILQETQYF. CDR3 coding DNA: TGTGCCAGCAGGAGTTCCAAGGGCGCGGTCCCTATCCTCCAAGAGACCCAGTACTTC.